This T cell receptor beta chain is from a study of cytomegalovirus exposure and HLA in healthy donors. The study, taken as a whole, reports: Prior analysis indicated that the majority of TCR beta V segments exhibited productivity approximately 87% or approximately 30% of the time. Based on reports, TCR beta sequences accurately predicted HLA-A and HLA-B alleles for most subjects.

As concerns this clone: Antigen unknown.

The study ran its PCR with 60 Vbeta and 13 Jbeta primers. TCRdb keeps only in-frame clones here, not all; method: immunoSEQ multiplex PCR. The profile shows some 160,000 clones, around 84% of them singletons. The TCR comes from a man aged 25-45 years in good health and CMV-seropositive. The sequencing sample was made of PBMCs.

CDR3 sequence (DNA): TGTGCCAGCAGCTTAACGGACATGGACTATGGCTACACCTTC. As protein: CASSLTDMDYGYTF. The genes are TRBV7-2 and TRBJ1-2; D is possibly TRBD1 (5 bases). The length of the CDR3 is 14 residues. Germline-derived CDR1 and CDR2 are SGHTA and FQGNSA. Trimming left V 2 bases short and J 3 bases short, with 10 bases between.